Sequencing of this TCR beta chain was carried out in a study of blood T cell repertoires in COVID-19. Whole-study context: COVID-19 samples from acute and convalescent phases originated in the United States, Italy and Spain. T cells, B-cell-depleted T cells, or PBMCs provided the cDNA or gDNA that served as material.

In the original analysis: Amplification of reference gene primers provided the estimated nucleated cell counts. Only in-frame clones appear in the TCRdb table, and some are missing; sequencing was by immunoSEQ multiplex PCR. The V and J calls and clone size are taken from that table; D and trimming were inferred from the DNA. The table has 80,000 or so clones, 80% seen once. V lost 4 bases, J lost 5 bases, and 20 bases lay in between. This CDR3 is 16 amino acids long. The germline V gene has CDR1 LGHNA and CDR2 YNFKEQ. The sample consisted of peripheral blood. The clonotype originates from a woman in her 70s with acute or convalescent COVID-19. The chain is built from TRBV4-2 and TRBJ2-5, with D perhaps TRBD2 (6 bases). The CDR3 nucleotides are TGTGCCAGCAGCCTACGGGGCGGGGTGGACCGGGAGACCCAGTACTTC. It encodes CASSLRGGVDRETQYF.